A single sample gave rise to the 14 T cell receptor beta chains below, sequenced in a study of T cell responses to AZD1222 COVID-19 vaccine. Assay: immunoSEQ multiplex PCR; the TCRdb copy retains only in-frame clones and omits some. This sample has about 150,000 clones, with roughly nine tenths found just once. Sequencing used peripheral blood, obtained on day 0 of MenACWY control vaccination. The receptors derive from an adult in good health.

This chain uses TRBV9 with TRBJ2-2; D unclear. Germline loops: CDR1 SGDLS, CDR2 YYNGEE. The CDR3 totals 13 residues. V lost 7 bases and J 2 bases, leaving 9 bases between the germline ends. The CDR3: CASRSENTGELFF. The CDR3 region has the DNA TGTGCCAGCCGTTCGGAAAACACCGGGGAGCTGTTTTTT.

The rearrangement links TRBV10-3 to TRBJ1-1; tentatively, D is TRBD1 (5 bases). V lost 6 bases to trimming and J lost 1 base, with 12 bases between them. CDR1 and CDR2 from the germline V gene are ENHRY and SYGVKD. The CDR3 is 14 residues long. The CDR3 spells CAIRDPQGNTEAFF. CDR3 nucleotides: TGTGCCATCAGGGACCCGCAGGGGAACACTGAAGCTTTCTTT.

This clone was seen only once. V gene TRBV4-1 combines with J gene TRBJ2-3; D uncertain. The germline V and J ends were trimmed by 1 base and 0 bases, with 5 bases remaining between them. This CDR3 has 14 amino acids. Germline CDR1 and CDR2: MGHRA and YSYEKL. Here the CDR3 DNA reads TGCGCCAGCAGCCAAGTGAAGAGCACAGATACGCAGTATTTT. Residues: CASSQVKSTDTQYF.

The V gene is TRBV19, the J gene TRBJ2-7, with 8 bases that match TRBD1. The trim removed 3 bases at V and 3 bases at J, leaving 4 bases unmatched. This CDR3 is 14 amino acids long. Germline CDR1 is LNHDA and CDR2 is SQIVND (reference sequence). The CDR3 DNA is TGTGCCAGTAGTATCTTGGACAGGGACTACGAGCAGTACTTC. Translated: CASSILDRDYEQYF.

The J gene is TRBJ1-5, the V gene TRBV4-1, with 9 bases identical to TRBD1. Germline trimming cut 1 base from V and 1 base from J; bases unmatched to any gene: 5. The germline CDR1 and CDR2 sequences are MGHRA and YSYEKL. This CDR3 has 17 residues. The DNA of the CDR3 is TGCGCCAGCAGCCAAGTCCCCGGGACAGGGAGCAATCAGCCCCAGCATTTT. Protein sequence: CASSQVPGTGSNQPQHF.

The rearrangement links TRBV6-5 to TRBJ2-1; D unresolved. CDR3 length: 14 amino acids. Trimming removed 2 bases from V and 8 bases from J, with 13 bases in between. Germline-derived CDR1 and CDR2 are MNHEY and SVGAGI. CDR3 in amino acids: CASSYPGASDEQFF. CDR3 in DNA: TGTGCCAGCAGTTACCCCGGTGCAAGCGATGAGCAGTTCTTC.

Note on this clone: This specimen includes other DNA sequences encoding the same CDR3. The rearrangement uses TRBV5-4 and TRBJ1-3; D gene ambiguous. Germline V lookup: CDR1 SGHNT, CDR2 YYREEE (reference sequence). This CDR3 spans 15 amino acids. Between the trimmed V and J ends, which lost 0 bases and 0 bases, there was a span of 7 bases. The CDR3 loop is CASSLDRPSGNTIYF. CDR3 bases: TGTGCCAGCAGCTTGGACAGACCCTCTGGAAACACCATATATTTT.

The V call is TRBV4-3, the J call TRBJ1-1, with 8 bases identical to TRBD1. Germline values: CDR1 LGHNA, CDR2 YSLEER. Trimming removed 6 bases from V and 4 bases from J; junction bases left unmatched: 7. The CDR3 consists of 14 residues. Here the CDR3 reads CASSSQTGVTEAFF. For the CDR3, the DNA is TGCGCCAGCAGTTCTCAGACAGGGGTCACTGAAGCTTTCTTT.

The chain employs TRBV29-1 and TRBJ1-1, with a possible D match to TRBD1 (6 bases). CDR1 and CDR2 from the germline V gene are SQVTM and ANQGSEA. The CDR3 covers 12 residues. V lost 5 bases and J 3 bases, leaving 10 bases between the germline ends. CDR3 coding DNA: TGCAGCGTTTCTAACAGGGACACTGAAGCTTTCTTT. It codes for CSVSNRDTEAFF.

The chain is built from TRBV5-4 and TRBJ2-5, with 7 positions matching TRBD2. The junction had 3 bases not matched to a gene; V was cut back by 0 bases and J by 4 bases. Germline lookup yields CDR1 SGHNT and CDR2 YYREEE (reference sequence). The CDR3 covers 14 residues. Here the CDR3 DNA reads TGTGCCAGCAGCTTGGAAACGGGGGGAGAGACCCAGTACTTC. The encoded protein is CASSLETGGETQYF.

The chain is built from TRBV11-2 and TRBJ1-2; possible D gene TRBD1, 6 bases. The CDR3 loop spans 15 amino acids. CDR1 is SGHAT, CDR2 FQNNGV, per germline. With 1 base removed from V and 6 bases from J, the gap between germline ends came to 15 bases. CDR3 coding DNA: TGTGCCAGCAGCTTAGGAGCTGGGGGGCGGAATGGCTACACCTTC. This sequence encodes CASSLGAGGRNGYTF.

This chain joins TRBV19 and TRBJ1-2, with D unclear. V lost 5 bases, J lost 8 bases, and 21 bases lay in between. The CDR3 length is 15 residues. Germline CDR1 is LNHDA and CDR2 is SQIVND (reference sequence). This CDR3 reads CASSLGDGTREGYTF. Written as DNA, the CDR3 is TGTGCCAGTAGTTTAGGAGACGGAACAAGAGAGGGCTACACCTTC.

This sequence joins TRBV7-2 and TRBJ1-6; D remains ambiguous. With 3 bases removed from V and 6 bases from J, the gap between germline ends came to 12 bases. This CDR3 region has 15 residues. Germline values: CDR1 SGHTA, CDR2 FQGNSA. CDR3 protein: CASSFWERPNSPLHF. As DNA, the CDR3 is TGTGCCAGCAGCTTCTGGGAGAGGCCTAATTCACCCCTCCACTTT.

The chain joins TRBV5-1 to TRBJ2-3; possibly TRBD2 for D (7 bases). Looked up from germline, CDR1 is SGHRS and CDR2 is YFSETQ. The CDR3 is 15 amino acids. Trimming removed 3 bases at V and 0 bases at J, with 11 bases between. For the CDR3, the DNA is TGCGCCAGCAGCTATCGGGGGGCTAGCACAGATACGCAGTATTTT. Its translation: CASSYRGASTDTQYF.